This T cell receptor (beta chain) was identified in a study of blood T cell repertoires in COVID-19. About the study: The samples span acute and convalescent COVID-19 from the United States, Italy and Spain. T cells, B-cell-depleted T cells, or PBMCs provided the cDNA or gDNA that served as material.

Original handling: Reference gene primer amplification yielded estimated nucleated cell counts. Data came from immunoSEQ multiplex PCR; TCRdb stores just in-frame clones and leaves some out. That table supplies the V and J calls and clone size; D and trimming were determined from the DNA. The repertoire holds 150,000 to 200,000 clones, with nearly 85% as singletons. The CDR3 loop spans 16 amino acids. In germline, CDR1 is SGHNT, CDR2 YYREEE (reference sequence). Trimming removed 0 bases from V and 1 base from J, with 11 bases in between. Only one count was recorded for this clone. This TCR was sampled from a woman in her 30s with acute or convalescent COVID-19. This sequence joins TRBV5-4 and TRBJ1-5; no definite D call. Sequencing was performed on peripheral blood. This CDR3 is CASSLGRVGSNQPQHF. The CDR3 DNA reads TGTGCCAGCAGCTTGGGGAGGGTAGGGAGCAATCAGCCCCAGCATTTT.